This TCR beta chain is drawn from a study of blood T cell repertoires in COVID-19. Across the whole study: PBMCs, B-cell-depleted T cells, or T cells were the source of the cDNA or gDNA that made up the material.

Libraries were prepared by immunoSEQ multiplex PCR; TCRdb keeps only in-frame clonotypes and omits some of them. This table has about 330,000 clones, almost 85% appearing once. CDR1 and CDR2 from the germline V gene are SGHRS and YFSETQ. V lost 4 bases and J 4 bases, leaving 11 bases between the germline ends. The CDR3 is made up of 13 amino acids. The clonotype was recovered from a human donor in a cohort sampled during active COVID-19. J is TRBJ1-2 and V is TRBV5-1; possibly TRBD1 for D (6 bases). The sample consisted of peripheral blood. In DNA form, the CDR3 reads TGCGCCAGCAGCAGGACAGATACCTATGGCTACACCTTC. It codes for CASSRTDTYGYTF. The full variable domain, its missing parts supplied by reference TRBV5-1 and TRBJ1-2, is KAGVTQTPRYLIKTRGQQVTLSCSPISGHRSVSWYQQTPGQGLQFLFEYFSETQRNKGNFPGRFSGRQFSNSRSEMNVSTLELGDSALYLCASSRTDTYGYTFGSGTRLTVV.